Sequencing of this TCR beta chain was carried out in a study of technical replicates of blood from several donors. Only in-frame clones appear in the TCRdb table, and some are missing; sequencing was by immunoSEQ multiplex PCR. The sample has 80,000 to 90,000 clones, approximately 94% seen once. There are 17 residues in the CDR3. CDR1 SGHAT and CDR2 FQNNGV come from the germline V gene. The J segment lost 3 bases and the V segment lost 4 bases, leaving 13 bases of the junction unmatched. The source material was T cells isolated from PBMCs. The chain recombines TRBV11-2 with TRBJ1-1, with TRBD1 matching 8 bases. The origin of this receptor is a human donor in good health. The CDR3 sequence is CASSSFLPGGEDTEAFF. CDR3 nucleotide sequence: TGTGCCAGCAGCTCTTTCCTCCCAGGGGGCGAGGACACTGAAGCTTTCTTT.